The sample holds one count of the clone carrying this T cell receptor (beta chain). The data derive from a study of blood T cell repertoires in COVID-19. V lost 5 bases and J lost 1; bases outside the gene matches: 4. The germline gives CDR1 SEHNR, CDR2 FQNEAQ (reference sequence). This CDR3 comprises 14 residues. Sequencing was performed with immunoSEQ multiplex PCR; in TCRdb, only in-frame clones are kept and a portion is missing. The table has approximately 150,000 clones, roughly 90% seen once; the top ten hold over 3.5%. The rearrangement joins TRBV7-9 to TRBJ2-5; 7 positions agree with TRBD1. The sequencing input was peripheral blood. This sequence was found in a woman aged 55 to 70 who had recovered from COVID-19. The CDR3 DNA sequence: TGTGCCAGCAGCCCAGGGGACAGCCAAGAGACCCAGTACTTC. As protein: CASSPGDSQETQYF.